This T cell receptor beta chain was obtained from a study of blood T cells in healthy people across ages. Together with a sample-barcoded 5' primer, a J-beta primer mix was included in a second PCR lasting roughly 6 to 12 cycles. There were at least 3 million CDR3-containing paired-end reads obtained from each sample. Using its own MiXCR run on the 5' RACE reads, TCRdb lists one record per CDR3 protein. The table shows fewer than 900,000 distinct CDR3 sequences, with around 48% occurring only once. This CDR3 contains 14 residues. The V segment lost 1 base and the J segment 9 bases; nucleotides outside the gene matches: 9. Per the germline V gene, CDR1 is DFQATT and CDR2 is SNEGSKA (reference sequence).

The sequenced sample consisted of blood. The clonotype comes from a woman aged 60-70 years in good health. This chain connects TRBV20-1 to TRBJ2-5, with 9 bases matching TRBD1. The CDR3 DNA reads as TGCAGTGCTAGAGGGGGGGGACAGGGAGCGTCCCAGTACTTC. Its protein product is CSARGGGQGASQYF.